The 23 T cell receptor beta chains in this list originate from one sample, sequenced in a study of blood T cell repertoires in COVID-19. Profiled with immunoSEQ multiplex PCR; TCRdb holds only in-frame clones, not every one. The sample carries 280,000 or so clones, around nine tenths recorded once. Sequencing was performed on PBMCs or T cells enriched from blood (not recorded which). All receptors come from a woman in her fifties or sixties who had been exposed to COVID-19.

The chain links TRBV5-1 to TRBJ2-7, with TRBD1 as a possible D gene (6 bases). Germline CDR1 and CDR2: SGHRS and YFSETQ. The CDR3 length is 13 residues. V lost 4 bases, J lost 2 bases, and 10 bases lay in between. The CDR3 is CASSPTGTYEQYF. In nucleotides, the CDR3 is TGCGCCAGCAGCCCGACAGGAACCTACGAGCAGTACTTC. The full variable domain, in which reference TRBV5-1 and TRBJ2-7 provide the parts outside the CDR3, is KAGVTQTPRYLIKTRGQQVTLSCSPISGHRSVSWYQQTPGQGLQFLFEYFSETQRNKGNFPGRFSGRQFSNSRSEMNVSTLELGDSALYLCASSPTGTYEQYFGPGTRLTVT.

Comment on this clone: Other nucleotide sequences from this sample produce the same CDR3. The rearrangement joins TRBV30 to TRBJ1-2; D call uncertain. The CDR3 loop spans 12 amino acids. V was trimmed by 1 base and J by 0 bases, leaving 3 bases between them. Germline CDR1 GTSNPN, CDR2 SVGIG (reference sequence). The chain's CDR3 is CAWSGANYGYTF. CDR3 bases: TGTGCCTGGAGTGGAGCTAACTATGGCTACACCTTC.

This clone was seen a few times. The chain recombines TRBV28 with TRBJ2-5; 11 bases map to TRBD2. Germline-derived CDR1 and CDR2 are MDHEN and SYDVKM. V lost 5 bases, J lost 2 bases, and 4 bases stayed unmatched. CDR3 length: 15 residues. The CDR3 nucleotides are TGTGCCAGCAGTCTGGGACTAGCGGTTCAAGAGACCCAGTACTTC. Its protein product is CASSLGLAVQETQYF. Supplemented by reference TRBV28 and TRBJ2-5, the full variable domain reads DVKVTQSSRYLVKRTGEKVFLECVQDMDHENMFWYRQDPGLGLRLIYFSYDVKMKEKGDIPEGYSVSREKKERFSLILESASTNQTSMYLCASSLGLAVQETQYFGPGTRLLVL.

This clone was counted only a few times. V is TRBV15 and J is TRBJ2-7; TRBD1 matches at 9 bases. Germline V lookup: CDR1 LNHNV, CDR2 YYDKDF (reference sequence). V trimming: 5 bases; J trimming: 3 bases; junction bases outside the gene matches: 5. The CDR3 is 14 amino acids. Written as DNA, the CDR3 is TGTGCCACCAGCCCGGGACAGGGAGTCTACGAGCAGTACTTC. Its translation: CATSPGQGVYEQYF.

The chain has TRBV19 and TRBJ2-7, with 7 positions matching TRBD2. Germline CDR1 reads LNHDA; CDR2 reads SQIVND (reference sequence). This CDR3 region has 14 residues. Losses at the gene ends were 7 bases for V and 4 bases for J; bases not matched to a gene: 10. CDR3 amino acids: CASTQGGGNYEQYF. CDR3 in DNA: TGTGCCAGTACTCAGGGCGGGGGAAATTACGAGCAGTACTTC.

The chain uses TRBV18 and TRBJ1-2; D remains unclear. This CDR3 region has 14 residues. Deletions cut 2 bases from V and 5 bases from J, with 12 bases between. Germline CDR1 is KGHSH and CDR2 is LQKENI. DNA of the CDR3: TGTGCCAGCTCACCAGTTGGCAAAAGTTATGGCTACACCTTC. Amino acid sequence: CASSPVGKSYGYTF.

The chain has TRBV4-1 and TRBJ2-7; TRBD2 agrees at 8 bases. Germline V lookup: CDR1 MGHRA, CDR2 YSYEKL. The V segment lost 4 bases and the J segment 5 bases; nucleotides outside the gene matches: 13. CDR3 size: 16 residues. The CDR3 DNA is TGCGCCAGCAGCCCAAATCCCGGGACTAGGTTTCACGAGCAGTACTTC. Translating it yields CASSPNPGTRFHEQYF.

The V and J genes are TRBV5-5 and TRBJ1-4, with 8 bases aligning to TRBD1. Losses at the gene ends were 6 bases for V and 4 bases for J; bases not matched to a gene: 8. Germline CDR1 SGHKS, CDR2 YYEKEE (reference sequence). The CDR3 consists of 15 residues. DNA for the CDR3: TGTGCCAGCACCCCTCATGGACAGGGTAATGAAAAACTGTTTTTT. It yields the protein CASTPHGQGNEKLFF.

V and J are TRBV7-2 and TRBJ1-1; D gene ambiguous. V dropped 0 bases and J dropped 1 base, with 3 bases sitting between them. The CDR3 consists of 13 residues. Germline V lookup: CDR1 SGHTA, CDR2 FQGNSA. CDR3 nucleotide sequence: TGTGCCAGCAGCTTAGCAGCGAACACTGAAGCTTTCTTT. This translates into CASSLAANTEAFF.

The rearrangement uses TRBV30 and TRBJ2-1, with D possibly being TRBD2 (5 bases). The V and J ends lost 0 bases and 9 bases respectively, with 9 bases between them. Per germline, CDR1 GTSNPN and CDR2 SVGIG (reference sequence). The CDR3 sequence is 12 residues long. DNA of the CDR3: TGTGCCTGGAGTGTACCCGGGATTGAGCAGTTCTTC. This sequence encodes CAWSVPGIEQFF.

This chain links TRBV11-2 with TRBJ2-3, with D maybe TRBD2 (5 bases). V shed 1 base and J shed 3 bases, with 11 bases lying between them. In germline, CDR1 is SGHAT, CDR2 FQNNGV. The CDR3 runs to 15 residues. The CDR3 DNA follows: TGTGCCAGCAGCTTAGGTGGGAGAAGTACAGATACGCAGTATTTT. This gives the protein CASSLGGRSTDTQYF. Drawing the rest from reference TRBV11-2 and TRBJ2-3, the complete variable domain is EAGVAQSPRYKIIEKRQSVAFWCNPISGHATLYWYQQILGQGPKLLIQFQNNGVVDDSQLPKDRFSAERLKGVDSTLKIQPAKLEDSAVYLCASSLGGRSTDTQYFGPGTRLTVL.

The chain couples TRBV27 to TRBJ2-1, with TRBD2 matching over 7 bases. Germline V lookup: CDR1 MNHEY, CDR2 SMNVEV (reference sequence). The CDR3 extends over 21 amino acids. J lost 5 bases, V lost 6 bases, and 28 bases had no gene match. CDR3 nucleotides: TGTGCCAGCAGCTCCGCCAACCGGGGTCTTTTGTATGGGACTACTGACAATGAGCAGTTCTTC. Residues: CASSSANRGLLYGTTDNEQFF.

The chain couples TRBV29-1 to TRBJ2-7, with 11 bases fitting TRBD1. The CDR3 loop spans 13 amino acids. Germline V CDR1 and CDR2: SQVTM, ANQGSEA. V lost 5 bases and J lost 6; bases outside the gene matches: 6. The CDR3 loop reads CSVLPDRGLEQYF. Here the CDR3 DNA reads TGCAGCGTTCTACCGGACAGGGGGCTCGAGCAGTACTTC.

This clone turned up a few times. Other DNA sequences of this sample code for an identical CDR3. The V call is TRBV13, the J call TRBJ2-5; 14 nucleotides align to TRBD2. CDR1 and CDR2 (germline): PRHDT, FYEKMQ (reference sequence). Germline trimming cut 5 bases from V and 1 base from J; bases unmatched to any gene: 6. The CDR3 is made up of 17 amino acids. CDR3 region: CASSPRLAGGFQETQYF. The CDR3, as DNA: TGTGCCAGCAGCCCACGACTAGCGGGGGGGTTCCAAGAGACCCAGTACTTC.

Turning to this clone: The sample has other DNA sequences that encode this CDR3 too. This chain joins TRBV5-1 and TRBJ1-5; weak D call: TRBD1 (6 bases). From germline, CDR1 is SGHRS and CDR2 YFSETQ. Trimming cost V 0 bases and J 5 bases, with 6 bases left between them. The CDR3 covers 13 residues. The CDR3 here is CASSLDRDQPQHF. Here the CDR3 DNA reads TGCGCCAGCAGCTTGGACAGGGATCAGCCCCAGCATTTT.

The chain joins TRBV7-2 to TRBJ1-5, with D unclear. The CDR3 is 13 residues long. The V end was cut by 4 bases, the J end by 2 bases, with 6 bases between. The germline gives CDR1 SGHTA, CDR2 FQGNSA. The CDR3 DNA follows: TGTGCCAGCAGCTCCCGCGGCAATCAGCCCCAGCATTTT. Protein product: CASSSRGNQPQHF.

The CDR3 DNA is TGCGCCAGCAGCCCGGGAAAGGGTCGGCGGAACACTGAAGCTTTCTTT. This translates into CASSPGKGRRNTEAFF. The rearrangement links TRBV4-1 to TRBJ1-1; D is undetermined. The CDR3 has 16 residues. The V and J ends lost 4 bases and 1 base respectively, with 16 bases between them. The V gene's germline CDR1 is MGHRA and CDR2 YSYEKL.

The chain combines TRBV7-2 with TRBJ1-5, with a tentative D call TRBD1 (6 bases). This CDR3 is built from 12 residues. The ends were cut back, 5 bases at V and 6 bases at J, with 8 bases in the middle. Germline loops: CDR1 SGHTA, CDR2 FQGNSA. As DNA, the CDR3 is TGTGCCAGCAGCAGAGGGGGTCAGCCCCAGCATTTT. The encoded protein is CASSRGGQPQHF.

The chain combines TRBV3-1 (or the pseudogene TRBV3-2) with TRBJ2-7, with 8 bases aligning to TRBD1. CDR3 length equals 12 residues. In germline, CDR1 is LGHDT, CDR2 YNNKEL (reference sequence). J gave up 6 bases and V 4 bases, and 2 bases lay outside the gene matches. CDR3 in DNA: TGTGCCAGCAGCCCAGGGACAGGCGAGCAGTACTTC. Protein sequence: CASSPGTGEQYF.

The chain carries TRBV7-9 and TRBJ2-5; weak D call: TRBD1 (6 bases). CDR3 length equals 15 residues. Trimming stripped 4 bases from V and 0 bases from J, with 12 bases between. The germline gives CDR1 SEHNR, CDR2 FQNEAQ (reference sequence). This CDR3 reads CASSYGQPYQETQYF. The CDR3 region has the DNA TGTGCCAGCAGCTACGGACAGCCGTACCAAGAGACCCAGTACTTC.

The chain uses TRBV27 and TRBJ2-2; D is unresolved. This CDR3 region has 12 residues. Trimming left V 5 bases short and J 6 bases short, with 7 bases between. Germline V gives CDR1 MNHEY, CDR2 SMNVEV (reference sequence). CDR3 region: CASSPSAGELFF. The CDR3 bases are TGTGCCAGCAGTCCTTCAGCCGGGGAGCTGTTTTTT.

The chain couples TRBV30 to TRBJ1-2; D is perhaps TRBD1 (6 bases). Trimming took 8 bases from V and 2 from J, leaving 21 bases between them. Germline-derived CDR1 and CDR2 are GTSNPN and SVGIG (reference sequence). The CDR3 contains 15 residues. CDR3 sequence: CARRAGGARNYGYTF. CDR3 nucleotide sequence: TGTGCCCGACGGGCCGGGGGGGCCAGGAACTATGGCTACACCTTC.

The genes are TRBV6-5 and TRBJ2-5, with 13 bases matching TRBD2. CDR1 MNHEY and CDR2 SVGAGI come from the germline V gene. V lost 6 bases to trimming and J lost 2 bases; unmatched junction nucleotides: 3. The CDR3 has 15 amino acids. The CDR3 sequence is CASSRTSGGQETQYF. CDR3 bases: TGTGCCAGCAGCCGGACTAGCGGGGGTCAAGAGACCCAGTACTTC.